This TCR beta chain was captured in a study of Ad26.COV2.S vaccination and SARS-CoV-2 variants. Across the whole study: Donor had been placed in the Ad26.COV2.S arm of the COV1001 trial. Intramuscularly, Ad26.COV2.S was given either once or twice, 56 days apart. Study-level results: In vaccinated individuals, spike-specific CD8+ and CD4+ T cell responses reportedly displayed substantial breadth.

Treatment in this sample: approximately 18 received Ad26.COV2.S at low or high dose, single or two shots; about 5 received placebo; per-sample allocation not given. Collection of the samples took place on day 63 after the first injection of vaccine or placebo. Germline lookup yields CDR1 KGHDR and CDR2 SFDVKD. The CDR3 runs to 17 residues. The V end was cut by 3 bases, the J end by 3 bases, with 17 bases between. A note on this clone: Its specificity is unknown.

TCRdb keeps only in-frame clones here, not all; method: immunoSEQ multiplex PCR. This table holds 300,000 to 400,000 clones, 85% found once. The chain carries TRBV24-1 and TRBJ2-1; D remains unclear. The sequence was obtained from a person aged 18-65 years who received the Ad26.COV2.S COVID-19 vaccine or a placebo. The sequencing here drew on peripheral blood, taken in a trial of Ad26.COV2.S vaccine versus placebo. The CDR3 sequence is CATSDAGRPEFYNEQFF. CDR3 DNA: TGTGCCACCAGTGATGCTGGCAGGCCTGAATTCTACAATGAGCAGTTCTTC.